This passage covers 29 T cell receptor beta chains from one sample sequenced in a study of OX40 agonist ivuxolimab in advanced cancers. Assay: immunoSEQ multiplex PCR; the TCRdb copy retains only in-frame clones and omits some. The table has around 80,000 clones, more than 75% seen once. The sequenced sample was CD4+ or CD8+ T cells sorted from blood, obtained in a trial of the OX40 agonist ivuxolimab. These receptors were taken from an adult with an advanced solid tumor such as melanoma, head and neck, liver or kidney cancer.

The chain combines TRBV7-2 with TRBJ1-1; weak D call: TRBD1 (5 bases). Looked up from germline, CDR1 is SGHTA and CDR2 is FQGNSA. The CDR3 is made up of 14 amino acids. The germline V and J ends were trimmed by 1 base and 1 base, with 7 bases remaining between them. The CDR3 sequence is CASSLGTGNTEAFF. The CDR3 DNA reads TGTGCCAGCAGCTTAGGTACAGGGAACACTGAAGCTTTCTTT. Combining the CDR3 with reference TRBV7-2 and TRBJ1-1 gives the whole variable domain GAGVSQSPSNKVTEKGKDVELRCDPISGHTALYWYRQSLGQGLEFLIYFQGNSAPDKSGLPSDRFSAERTGGSVSTLTIQRTQQEDSAVYLCASSLGTGNTEAFFGQGTRLTVV.

This sequence joins TRBV7-2 and TRBJ2-4; 7 nucleotides agree with TRBD1. Germline V CDR1 and CDR2: SGHTA, FQGNSA. V lost 5 bases to trimming and J lost 0 bases; unmatched junction nucleotides: 7. This CDR3 has 16 amino acids. In DNA, the CDR3 is TGTGCCAGCAGCCCTCGGACAGGAATAGCCAAAAACATTCAGTACTTC. Translating gives CASSPRTGIAKNIQYF.

The J gene is TRBJ2-1, the V gene TRBV2; 12 positions agree with TRBD2. With V trimmed by 7 bases and J by 8 bases, 3 bases remained unmatched. The germline CDR1 and CDR2 sequences are SNHLY and FYNNEI. The CDR3 covers 13 residues. CDR3 coding DNA: TGTGCCAGCAAGGGACTAGCGGGTTATGAGCAGTTCTTC. It translates to CASKGLAGYEQFF. Looking up the rest from reference TRBV2 and TRBJ2-1 gives the full variable domain: EPEVTQTPSHQVTQMGQEVILRCVPISNHLYFYWYRQILGQKVEFLVSFYNNEISEKSEIFDDQFSVERPDGSNFTLKIRSTKLEDSAMYFCASKGLAGYEQFFGPGTRLTVL.

The sample holds one count of this clone. The rearrangement links TRBV6-5 to TRBJ2-2; D possibly corresponds to TRBD1 (6 bases). The CDR3 has 13 amino acids. V was cut by 5 bases and J by 6 bases, with 10 bases left in between. Germline lookup yields CDR1 MNHEY and CDR2 SVGAGI. The DNA of the CDR3 is TGTGCCAGCAGTCCCTGGACAGCCGGGGAGCTGTTTTTT. Translated: CASSPWTAGELFF.

This clone was detected only a few times. The V and J genes are TRBV6-5 and TRBJ2-7; D tentatively reads TRBD1 or TRBD2 (7 bases each). V was pared by 7 bases and J by 4 bases, with 17 bases between. CDR1 is MNHEY and CDR2 is SVGAGI in the germline V gene. This CDR3 has 14 amino acids. The CDR3 is CASKNDREGYEQYF. The CDR3 DNA reads TGTGCCAGCAAGAACGACAGGGAGGGTTACGAGCAGTACTTC.

This sequence joins TRBV5-1 and TRBJ2-2, with a tentative D call TRBD1 (6 bases). Per germline, CDR1 SGHRS and CDR2 YFSETQ. V was trimmed by 0 bases and J by 5 bases, leaving 20 bases between them. The CDR3 has 18 amino acids. The CDR3 DNA sequence: TGCGCCAGCAGCTTGGCCTTGTCGCAGGGGTATGTTACCGGGGAGCTGTTTTTT. It translates to CASSLALSQGYVTGELFF. The variable domain in full, with the rest retrieved from reference TRBV5-1 and TRBJ2-2, is KAGVTQTPRYLIKTRGQQVTLSCSPISGHRSVSWYQQTPGQGLQFLFEYFSETQRNKGNFPGRFSGRQFSNSRSEMNVSTLELGDSALYLCASSLALSQGYVTGELFFGEGSRLTVL.

This rearrangement joins TRBV7-2 to TRBJ1-1; D might be TRBD1 (5 bases). The germline CDR1 and CDR2 sequences are SGHTA and FQGNSA. Trimming cost V 2 bases and J 2 bases, with 24 bases left between them. The CDR3 consists of 19 residues. DNA for the CDR3: TGTGCCAGCAGCTTAAACAGGTTAGCGCAAGTATCACCTAACACTGAAGCTTTCTTT. Residues: CASSLNRLAQVSPNTEAFF. The entire variable domain, with the rest obtained from reference TRBV7-2 and TRBJ1-1, is as follows: GAGVSQSPSNKVTEKGKDVELRCDPISGHTALYWYRQSLGQGLEFLIYFQGNSAPDKSGLPSDRFSAERTGGSVSTLTIQRTQQEDSAVYLCASSLNRLAQVSPNTEAFFGQGTRLTVV.

The CDR3 DNA sequence: TGTGCCAGCAGCTCTGGACTAGCGGGGGGGACAGATACGCAGTATTTT. Translated: CASSSGLAGGTDTQYF. The chain links TRBV11-3 to TRBJ2-3, with 15 bases identical to TRBD2. This CDR3 has 16 amino acids. V was clipped by 4 bases and J by 3 bases; unmatched bases: 2. Germline V gives CDR1 SGHNT, CDR2 YENEEA.

The chain links TRBV6-6 to TRBJ2-3; no clear D. This CDR3 has 12 amino acids. V was pared by 7 bases and J by 1 base, with 6 bases between. CDR1 is MNHNY and CDR2 is SVGAGI in the germline V gene (reference sequence). CDR3 DNA: TGTGCCAGCAAACGCGGCACAGATACGCAGTATTTT. This encodes CASKRGTDTQYF.

This chain links TRBV7-9 with TRBJ2-7; tentatively, D is TRBD1 (6 bases). Trimming cost V 5 bases and J 3 bases, with 14 bases left between them. This CDR3 has 14 amino acids. Germline V gives CDR1 SEHNR, CDR2 FQNEAQ (reference sequence). The CDR3 DNA follows: TGTGCCAGCAGCGCCAGGGGCCCCAACTACGAGCAGTACTTC. As protein: CASSARGPNYEQYF.

The chain employs TRBV7-3 and TRBJ2-5; D assignment may be TRBD1 or TRBD2 (6 bases each). Trimming shortened V by 9 bases and J by 5 bases, and 19 bases separated the two germline ends. Germline loops: CDR1 SGHTA, CDR2 FQGTGA. The CDR3 length is 14 residues. CDR3 in amino acids: CASSLSWGAETQYF. The DNA for the CDR3 is TGTGCCAGTAGCCTAAGTTGGGGGGCCGAGACCCAGTACTTC.

This clone was seen more than once but under ten times. V is TRBV7-2 and J is TRBJ2-4, with a tentative D call TRBD2 (5 bases). Germline V gene data show CDR1 as SGHTA and CDR2 as FQGNSA. V lost 4 bases to trimming and J lost 6 bases, with 10 bases between them. This CDR3 region has 13 residues. Written as DNA, the CDR3 is TGTGCCAGCAGCTCCACGGCGGGAAACATTCAGTACTTC. Translating it yields CASSSTAGNIQYF.

This chain connects TRBV4-3 to TRBJ2-7, with a possible D match to TRBD1 (6 bases). The CDR3 sequence is 13 residues long. The germline gives CDR1 LGHNA, CDR2 YSLEER. Trimming removed 0 bases at V and 7 bases at J, with 10 bases between. CDR3 coding DNA: TGCGCCAGCAGCCAAGAGACAAGGGGGGAGCAGTACTTC. Its translation: CASSQETRGEQYF.

The chain carries TRBV7-9 and TRBJ2-7; 10 bases map to TRBD1. The CDR3 runs to 15 residues. V shed 8 bases and J 3 bases; nucleotides not matched to a gene: 10. Germline CDR1 SEHNR, CDR2 FQNEAQ (reference sequence). The CDR3 is CASRDRGSKHYEQYF. The CDR3 coding sequence is TGTGCCAGCCGGGACAGGGGTTCGAAACACTACGAGCAGTACTTC.

The chain carries TRBV5-1 and TRBJ2-2, with 9 nucleotides matching TRBD1. Germline CDR1 SGHRS, CDR2 YFSETQ. This CDR3 comprises 15 residues. V trimming: 2 bases; J trimming: 7 bases; junction bases outside the gene matches: 6. The CDR3 nucleotides read TGCGCCAGCAGCTTCGGACAGGGGCGGAACGGGGAGCTGTTTTTT. Translating gives CASSFGQGRNGELFF.

As DNA, the CDR3 is TGTGCCAGCTCACCACGGAAAGTCGGAGGTGCAACTAATGAAAAACTGTTTTTT. Translation: CASSPRKVGGATNEKLFF. V is TRBV18 and J is TRBJ1-4; D ambiguous. CDR1 and CDR2 from the germline V gene are KGHSH and LQKENI. Trimming pared 1 base from V and 0 bases from J, leaving 15 bases between. CDR3 size: 18 residues. Filled out from reference TRBV18 and TRBJ1-4, the complete variable domain reads NAGVMQNPRHLVRRRGQEARLRCSPMKGHSHVYWYRQLPEEGLKFMVYLQKENIIDESGMPKERFSAEFPKEGPSILRIQQVVRGDSAAYFCASSPRKVGGATNEKLFFGSGTQLSVL.

V and J are TRBV19 and TRBJ2-4; weak D call: TRBD1 (6 bases). Germline values: CDR1 LNHDA, CDR2 SQIVND (reference sequence). This CDR3 spans 15 amino acids. V lost 6 bases and J 6 bases, leaving 18 bases between the germline ends. The CDR3 DNA reads as TGTGCCAGTAGGGCAGGGGCCGCTGGAATAAACATTCAGTACTTC. This codes for CASRAGAAGINIQYF. Full variable domain (outside the CDR3, taken from reference TRBV19 and TRBJ2-4): DGGITQSPKYLFRKEGQNVTLSCEQNLNHDAMYWYRQDPGQGLRLIYYSQIVNDFQKGDIAEGYSVSREKKESFPLTVTSAQKNPTAFYLCASRAGAAGINIQYFGAGTRLSVL.

J is TRBJ2-2 and V is TRBV5-1, with TRBD1 matching 8 bases. This CDR3 is 15 amino acids long. The V and J ends lost 6 bases and 2 bases, in that order; junction bases with no gene match: 6. CDR1 and CDR2 from the germline V gene are SGHRS and YFSETQ. The CDR3 protein is CASTFTGGNTGELFF. The DNA of the CDR3 is TGCGCCAGCACCTTCACAGGGGGAAACACCGGGGAGCTGTTTTTT.

This chain uses TRBV20-1 with TRBJ2-7, with D unresolved. Germline lookup yields CDR1 DFQATT and CDR2 SNEGSKA (reference sequence). The CDR3 loop spans 11 amino acids. CDR3 coding DNA: TGCAGCGGCGGTATGGGCTACGAGCAGTACTTC. This translates into CSGGMGYEQYF.

CDR3 sequence reads: CASSLEGQWNEQFF. The CDR3 nucleotides read TGTGCCAGCAGCTTAGAGGGACAGTGGAATGAGCAGTTCTTC. V gene TRBV7-2 combines with J gene TRBJ2-1; 7 nucleotides line up with TRBD1. The CDR3 extends over 14 amino acids. Germline values: CDR1 SGHTA, CDR2 FQGNSA. V lost 1 base and J lost 7; bases outside the gene matches: 4.

The rearrangement joins TRBV19 to TRBJ1-3, with unresolved D. The CDR3 has 13 residues. The germline V gene has CDR1 LNHDA and CDR2 SQIVND (reference sequence). The germline V and J ends were trimmed by 7 bases and 0 bases, with 7 bases remaining between them. The CDR3 DNA sequence: TGTGCCAGTAAGGCCCACTCTGGAAACACCATATATTTT. Translated, it gives CASKAHSGNTIYF.

The chain uses TRBV7-2 and TRBJ1-1; a weak D match, TRBD1 (5 bases). Germline V gene data show CDR1 as SGHTA and CDR2 as FQGNSA. Trimming stripped 7 bases from V and 3 bases from J, with 15 bases between. This CDR3 has 14 amino acids. The chain's CDR3 is CASNPQGRDTEAFF. DNA of the CDR3: TGTGCCAGCAACCCTCAGGGACGAGACACTGAAGCTTTCTTT.

The V call is TRBV6-1, the J call TRBJ1-1; 8 bases align to TRBD1. Looked up from germline, CDR1 is MNHNS and CDR2 is SASEGT. V dropped 2 bases and J dropped 5; count of bases not matched to a gene: 7. This CDR3 is 15 amino acids long. CDR3 sequence: CASSETAGGRTEAFF. As DNA, the CDR3 is TGTGCCAGCAGTGAAACGGCAGGGGGCCGGACTGAAGCTTTCTTT.

V is TRBV19 and J is TRBJ2-6, with 9 nucleotides matching TRBD1. This CDR3 contains 15 residues. V dropped 8 bases and J dropped 3; count of bases not matched to a gene: 5. Germline CDR1 and CDR2: LNHDA and SQIVND (reference sequence). The DNA for the CDR3 is TGTGCCAGTGGGGGACAGGGCAATGGGGCCAACGTCCTGACTTTC. Translated, it gives CASGGQGNGANVLTF.

This clone has a handful of counts. The gene calls are TRBV18 and TRBJ2-5, with D possibly being TRBD1 or TRBD2 (5 bases each). This CDR3 is 13 amino acids long. Germline-derived CDR1 and CDR2 are KGHSH and LQKENI. Trimming took off 8 bases at V and 2 bases at J, with 12 bases between the two ends. The CDR3 region is CASNRGPQETQYF. The DNA of the CDR3 is TGTGCCAGCAACCGGGGACCTCAAGAGACCCAGTACTTC.

The rearrangement links TRBV5-6 to TRBJ2-1; 8 bases are shared with TRBD1. Germline V gene lookup returns CDR1 SGHDT and CDR2 YYEEEE. This CDR3 is built from 12 residues. V gave up 2 bases and J gave up 9 bases; unmatched junction bases: 1. CDR3 loop: CASSFRGPEQFF. The CDR3 DNA reads TGTGCCAGCAGCTTCAGGGGGCCTGAGCAGTTCTTC.

This clone was observed once. The chain recombines TRBV6-5 with TRBJ2-7; 9 bases are shared with TRBD2. CDR3 length: 14 residues. After removal of 2 bases from V and 2 bases from J, the junction contained 1 base not matched to a gene. Germline V gene lookup returns CDR1 MNHEY and CDR2 SVGAGI. This CDR3 reads CASSYQRGAYEQYF. The CDR3 DNA reads TGTGCCAGCAGTTACCAGCGGGGGGCCTACGAGCAGTACTTC.

This clone has just one count. V and J are TRBV6-5 and TRBJ2-6; D perhaps matches TRBD2 (5 bases). Germline CDR1 MNHEY, CDR2 SVGAGI. The CDR3 covers 14 residues. The V gene lost 5 bases and the J gene lost 4 bases, with 9 bases spanning the gap. The CDR3 loop reads CASSGGTGANVLTF. The DNA of the CDR3 is TGTGCCAGCAGTGGAGGCACCGGGGCCAACGTCCTGACTTTC.

The chain carries TRBV5-1 and TRBJ2-4; D may correspond to TRBD1 or TRBD2 (5 bases each). V was cut by 2 bases and J by 4 bases, with 10 bases left in between. CDR1 is SGHRS, CDR2 YFSETQ, per germline. This CDR3 has 14 amino acids. The CDR3 nucleotides read TGCGCCAGCAGCTTCGGGACGGGAAAAAACATTCAGTACTTC. This translates into CASSFGTGKNIQYF.